This T cell receptor (beta chain) is drawn from a study of Tregs in tolerant kidney transplant recipients (dated by TCRdb to about 2019). Regarding the study in general: The transplants used related donors along with nonmyeloablative bone marrow transplantation, and in the human trials mixed chimerism was transient. The study used TCRbeta sequencing to identify donor-specific regulatory T cells before combined kidney and bone marrow transplantation, then tracked those cells after transplant.

Interpreted using the paper, the time point label stands for: blood sample drawn before combined kidney and bone marrow transplant. Unstimulated Tregs (CD4+CD25+CD127-), CD4+ non-Tregs (CD4+CD25-), CD4 and CD8 cells were FACS-sorted from thawed PBMCs. Thawed PBMCs were rested overnight at 37 degrees C with 200 to 250 IU/ml IL-2 before Treg sorting. The patients were 4 recipients of combined kidney and bone marrow transplants from the ITN036ST trial, and samples were available only from these trial subjects. Healthy control blood was processed by Ficoll density gradient to PBMCs and cryopreserved; patient PBMCs were collected before and after transplant. For TCRbeta CDR3 sequencing, genomic DNA was extracted from sorted cells using the QIAGEN DNeasy Blood and Tissue Kit. High-throughput TCRbeta CDR3 sequencing, which included PCR amplification with bias correction and internal controls, was done commercially through immunoSEQ. The authors' pipeline ran thus. Unique productive TCRbeta sequences were defined by CDR3 nucleotide sequence where primers matched, and otherwise by CDR3 amino acid sequence together with Vbeta and Jbeta genes. Sorting error was corrected by removing sequences shared between sorted populations at a frequency ratio of 2:1 or less, and the remaining shared sequences were assigned to the higher population. Donor-reactive sequences were defined as at least 5-fold expanded in CFSE-low cells versus unstimulated cells, with frequency of at least 0.01% in CFSE-low cells. Jensen-Shannon divergence calculated on the top 100 TCRbeta sequences ranked by frequency was used to measure repertoire divergence. For any sample with multiple sequencing runs, sorting error was corrected in each run separately before the runs were pooled. Here the immuneACCESS table is served through TCRdb, limited to in-frame sequences with V and J called. Missing clones are a known gap in these copies; in checked studies unresolved V genes cover under half, and the rest lacks a known reason. The V and J calls and clone size were taken over from that table, and D and trimming were inferred from the DNA. Here the sample has some 64,000 clones; 95% to 98% occur a single time. The ten largest clones represent 0.34% of the sample.

A remark on this clone: Its antigen remains unidentified. No base quality information exists; no much larger clone differs at one position.

Clipping removes 3 bases from V and 7 bases from J, with 10 as the unmatched junction base count. The CDR3 runs 17 amino acids, cysteine and phenylalanine included. The read is trimmed to its CDR3 DNA, 51 bases read in frame from base 1. In the germline V gene, CDR1 corresponds to ENHRY and CDR2 to SYGVKD. General findings and caveats noted by the study authors: Expanding Tregs with activated donor B cells appeared to identify the most biologically relevant and donor-specific TCRbeta repertoire. The study was constrained by small patient numbers, and validation of the findings is required in larger populations and under other immunosuppression protocols. Biological reproducibility was not directly addressed, though technical replication error appeared minimal. In tolerant patients, donor-specific Tregs expanded more than Tregs overall, which suggests antigen-driven rather than nonspecific expansion. For some patients the PCR primers changed over time, which made it impossible to compare the samples from those patients at the nucleotide level.

The sequencing used Tregs from blood, collected before the transplant. This sequence originates from a human donor who received a combined kidney and bone marrow transplant. The V and J genes are TRBV10-3 and TRBJ1-6; 9 junctional bases match TRBD1. CDR3 reads: CAISEVPGQGQNSPLHF. The DNA sequence follows: TGTGCCATCAGTGAAGTCCCGGGACAGGGACAGAATTCACCCCTCCACTTT.